Shown below are 2 T cell receptor beta chains from a single sample sequenced in a study of blood T cell repertoires in COVID-19. TCRdb's copy holds only in-frame clones and misses some; the assay was immunoSEQ multiplex PCR. This table holds 300,000 to 350,000 clones, 87% found once. Sample: peripheral blood. The receptor set was obtained from a woman aged 50 to 65 with COVID-19, enrolled during active disease.

The chain has TRBV2 and TRBJ2-7; D is perhaps TRBD1 (6 bases). V dropped 11 bases and J dropped 0 bases, with 26 bases sitting between them. The germline V gene encodes CDR1 SNHLY and CDR2 FYNNEI. CDR3 length: 17 amino acids. The CDR3 region has the DNA TGTGCCGGTGGGGTGGACAGCCGCCAACTGATCTCCTACGAGCAGTACTTC. Protein sequence: CAGGVDSRQLISYEQYF.

The J gene is TRBJ2-1, the V gene TRBV6-5; 8 bases are a match to TRBD2. CDR1 and CDR2 from the germline V gene are MNHEY and SVGAGI. There are 15 residues in the CDR3. V lost 2 bases and J lost 10; bases outside the gene matches: 10. This CDR3 reads CASSYDGRGFGEQFF. In DNA, the CDR3 is TGTGCCAGCAGTTACGACGGGAGGGGCTTTGGGGAGCAGTTCTTC.